These 10 T cell receptor beta chains were all obtained from the same sample, sequenced in a study of blood T cell repertoires in COVID-19. Only in-frame clones appear in the TCRdb table, and some are missing; sequencing was by immunoSEQ multiplex PCR. This sample yields some 290,000 clones, of which roughly 89% are seen a single time; almost 9.5% belongs to the top ten. The sample taken for sequencing was PBMCs or T cells enriched from blood (not recorded which). Receptors originate from a woman aged 25 to 39 who had recovered from COVID-19.

CDR3 bases: TGTGCCAGCAGCTTAGCGGAGACAGGCAACTATGGCTACACCTTC. This translates into CASSLAETGNYGYTF. This rearrangement joins TRBV7-2 to TRBJ1-2, with TRBD1 as a possible D gene (6 bases). Germline V gives CDR1 SGHTA, CDR2 FQGNSA. V lost 0 bases, J lost 2 bases, and 10 bases lay in between. CDR3 size: 15 residues. The full variable domain, rest sourced from reference TRBV7-2 and TRBJ1-2, is GAGVSQSPSNKVTEKGKDVELRCDPISGHTALYWYRQSLGQGLEFLIYFQGNSAPDKSGLPSDRFSAERTGGSVSTLTIQRTQQEDSAVYLCASSLAETGNYGYTFGSGTRLTVV.

The chain links TRBV7-8 to TRBJ2-5; D possibly corresponds to TRBD2 (6 bases). V was clipped by 5 bases and J by 2 bases, with 18 bases between them. CDR1 SGHVS and CDR2 FQNEAQ come from the germline V gene. This CDR3 contains 16 residues. DNA of the CDR3: TGTGCCAGCAGCCCTACGCGGGGACTGGATCAAGAGACCCAGTACTTC. Amino acids: CASSPTRGLDQETQYF.

The V gene is TRBV7-3, the J gene TRBJ2-5; 10 nucleotides match TRBD1. The CDR3 loop spans 15 amino acids. The ends lost 2 bases at V and 5 bases at J; junction bases unmatched: 5. CDR1 is SGHTA and CDR2 is FQGTGA in the germline V gene. The CDR3 DNA is TGTGCCAGCAGCTTATTGGGACAGGGGTGGGAGACCCAGTACTTC. Encoded protein: CASSLLGQGWETQYF.

This chain connects TRBV7-8 to TRBJ1-1; a weak D match, TRBD1 (5 bases). The CDR3 consists of 14 residues. The V gene lost 3 bases and the J gene lost 3 bases, with 11 bases spanning the gap. Germline V CDR1 and CDR2: SGHVS, FQNEAQ. For the CDR3, the DNA is TGTGCCAGCAGCTTGGCCTGGGGGGACACTGAAGCTTTCTTT. Encoded protein: CASSLAWGDTEAFF.

This chain joins TRBV3-1 (or the pseudogene TRBV3-2) and TRBJ2-7; 11 nucleotides line up with TRBD2. CDR3 length equals 13 residues. The ends lost 9 bases at V and 6 bases at J; junction bases unmatched: 7. Germline-derived CDR1 and CDR2 are LGHDT and YNNKEL (reference sequence). The CDR3 reads CASSTSGRREQYF. In DNA form, the CDR3 reads TGTGCCAGTAGTACTAGCGGGAGACGCGAGCAGTACTTC.

The chain employs TRBV6-1 and TRBJ2-7; 9 positions match TRBD2. The CDR3 is made up of 15 amino acids. Germline CDR1 MNHNS, CDR2 SASEGT. V was pared by 3 bases and J by 6 bases, with 9 bases of the junction left unmatched. Here the CDR3 reads CASSDWREGSTEQYF. CDR3 bases: TGTGCCAGCAGTGATTGGCGGGAGGGTTCTACCGAGCAGTACTTC.

This clone has just one count. The chain's CDR3 is CASTHDRDPFYEQYF. DNA of the CDR3: TGTGCCAGCACCCATGACAGGGACCCATTCTACGAGCAGTACTTC. V gene TRBV28 combines with J gene TRBJ2-7; 7 positions agree with TRBD1. The germline gives CDR1 MDHEN, CDR2 SYDVKM. J gave up 3 bases and V 7 bases, and 12 bases lay outside the gene matches. CDR3 length equals 15 residues.

The V call is TRBV13, the J call TRBJ2-7; D perhaps matches TRBD1 (5 bases). Deletions cut 1 base from V and 6 bases from J, with 22 bases between. CDR1 and CDR2 (germline): PRHDT, FYEKMQ (reference sequence). The CDR3 contains 17 residues. As DNA, the CDR3 is TGTGCCAGCAGCTTAGTAACGGCAGGGTTCCCAGGGCGCGAGCAGTACTTC. This encodes CASSLVTAGFPGREQYF.

V and J are TRBV6-5 and TRBJ1-1, with D perhaps TRBD1 (5 bases). The V gene's germline CDR1 is MNHEY and CDR2 SVGAGI. This CDR3 region has 13 residues. Trimming removed 7 bases at V and 4 bases at J, with 13 bases between. The CDR3 region has the DNA TGTGCCAGCAACGGCCAGGGAAGCACTGAAGCTTTCTTT. Translation gives CASNGQGSTEAFF.

The V call is TRBV5-4, the J call TRBJ2-3, with TRBD2 matching 10 bases. The V gene end was trimmed by 7 bases and the J gene end by 2 bases; junction bases not matched to a gene: 4. This CDR3 contains 14 residues. Germline V lookup: CDR1 SGHNT, CDR2 YYREEE (reference sequence). CDR3 region: CASLAGGPTDTQYF. In DNA form, the CDR3 reads TGTGCCAGCTTAGCGGGAGGACCCACAGATACGCAGTATTTT.